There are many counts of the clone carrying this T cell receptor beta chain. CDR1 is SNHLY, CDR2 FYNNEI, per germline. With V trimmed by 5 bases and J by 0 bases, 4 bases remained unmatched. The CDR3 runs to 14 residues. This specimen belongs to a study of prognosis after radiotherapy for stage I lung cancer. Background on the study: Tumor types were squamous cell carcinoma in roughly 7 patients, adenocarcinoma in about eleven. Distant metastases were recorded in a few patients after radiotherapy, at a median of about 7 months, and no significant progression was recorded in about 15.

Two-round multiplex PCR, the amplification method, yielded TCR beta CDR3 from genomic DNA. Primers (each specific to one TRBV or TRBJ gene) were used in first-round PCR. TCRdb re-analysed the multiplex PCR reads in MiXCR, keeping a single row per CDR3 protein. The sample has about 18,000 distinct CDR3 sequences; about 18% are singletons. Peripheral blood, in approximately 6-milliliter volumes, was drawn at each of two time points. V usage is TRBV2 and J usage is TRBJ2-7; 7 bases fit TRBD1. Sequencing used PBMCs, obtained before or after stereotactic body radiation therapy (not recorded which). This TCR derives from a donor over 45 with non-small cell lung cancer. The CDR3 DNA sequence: TGTGCCAGCAGTTACAGGGGATCCTCCTACGAGCAGTACTTC. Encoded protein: CASSYRGSSYEQYF.